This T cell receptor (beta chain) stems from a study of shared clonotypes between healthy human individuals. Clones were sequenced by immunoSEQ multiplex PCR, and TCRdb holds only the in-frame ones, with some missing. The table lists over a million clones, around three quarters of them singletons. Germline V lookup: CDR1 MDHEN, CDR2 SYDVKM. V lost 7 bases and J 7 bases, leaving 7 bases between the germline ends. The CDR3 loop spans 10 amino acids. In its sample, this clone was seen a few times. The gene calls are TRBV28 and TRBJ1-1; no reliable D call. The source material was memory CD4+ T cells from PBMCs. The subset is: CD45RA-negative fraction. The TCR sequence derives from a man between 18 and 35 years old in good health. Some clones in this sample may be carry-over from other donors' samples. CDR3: CASIGGEAFF. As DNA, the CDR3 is TGTGCCAGCATCGGCGGTGAAGCTTTCTTT. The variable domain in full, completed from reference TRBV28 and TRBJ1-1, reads DVKVTQSSRYLVKRTGEKVFLECVQDMDHENMFWYRQDPGLGLRLIYFSYDVKMKEKGDIPEGYSVSREKKERFSLILESASTNQTSMYLCASIGGEAFFGQGTRLTVV.